The T cell receptor (beta chain) under discussion was sequenced for a study of blood T cell repertoires in COVID-19. V was trimmed by 4 bases and J by 0 bases, leaving 9 bases between them. The germline CDR1 and CDR2 sequences are MDHEN and SYDVKM. The CDR3 is 15 residues long. In the original workflow: Amplified reference gene primers provided the basis for estimating nucleated cell counts. This table comes from immunoSEQ multiplex PCR, and its TCRdb copy is limited to in-frame clones, with some not included. V and J calls and clone size are given by that table; D and trimming were obtained from the DNA. The sample has about 110,000 clones; 72% are singletons.

This chain uses TRBV28 with TRBJ1-4, with D perhaps matching TRBD1 (5 bases). The TCR comes from a woman between 55 and 75 years old with acute or convalescent COVID-19. The sequenced sample was peripheral blood. This CDR3 reads CASSYQTATNEKLFF. The CDR3 DNA follows: TGTGCCAGCAGTTACCAGACAGCAACTAATGAAAAACTGTTTTTT.